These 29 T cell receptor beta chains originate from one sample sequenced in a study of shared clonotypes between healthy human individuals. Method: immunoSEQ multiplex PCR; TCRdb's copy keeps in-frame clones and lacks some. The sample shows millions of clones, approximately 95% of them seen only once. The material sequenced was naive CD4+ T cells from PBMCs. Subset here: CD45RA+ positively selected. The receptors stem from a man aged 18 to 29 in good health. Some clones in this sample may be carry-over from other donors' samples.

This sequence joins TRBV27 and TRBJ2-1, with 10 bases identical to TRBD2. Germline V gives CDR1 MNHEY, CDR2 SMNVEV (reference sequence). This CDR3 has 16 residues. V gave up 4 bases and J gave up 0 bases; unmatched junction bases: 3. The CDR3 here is CASSWASGSSYNEQFF. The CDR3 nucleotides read TGTGCCAGCAGTTGGGCTAGCGGGAGCTCCTACAATGAGCAGTTCTTC.

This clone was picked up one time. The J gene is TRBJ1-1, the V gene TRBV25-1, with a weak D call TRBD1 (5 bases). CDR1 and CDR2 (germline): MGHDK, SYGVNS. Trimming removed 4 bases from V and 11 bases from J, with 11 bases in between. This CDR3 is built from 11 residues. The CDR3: CASSGGGSAFF. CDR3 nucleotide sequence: TGTGCCAGCAGTGGTGGGGGTTCCGCTTTCTTT.

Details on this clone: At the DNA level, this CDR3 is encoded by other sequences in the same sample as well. The CDR3: CASRGGNTIYF. The CDR3 DNA follows: TGTGCCAGCAGAGGGGGAAACACCATATATTTT. The chain joins TRBV5-5 to TRBJ1-3, with D hard to call. The CDR3 is 11 amino acids. Germline CDR1 SGHKS, CDR2 YYEKEE (reference sequence). V was pared by 5 bases and J by 4 bases, with 4 bases between.

The CDR3 region is CASSDPGAEAFF. CDR3 DNA sequence: TGTGCCAGCAGCGATCCGGGAGCGGAAGCTTTCTTT. The chain uses TRBV7-8 and TRBJ1-1; D uncertain. Deletions cut 5 bases from V and 8 bases from J, with 12 bases between. The V gene's germline CDR1 is SGHVS and CDR2 FQNEAQ. The CDR3 extends over 12 amino acids.

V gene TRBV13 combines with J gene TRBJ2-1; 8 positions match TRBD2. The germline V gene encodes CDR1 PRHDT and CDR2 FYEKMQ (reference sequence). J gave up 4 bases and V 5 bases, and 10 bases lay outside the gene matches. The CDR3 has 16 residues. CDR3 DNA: TGTGCCAGCAGCATATTTACTAGCGGCTTATACAATGAGCAGTTCTTC. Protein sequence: CASSIFTSGLYNEQFF.

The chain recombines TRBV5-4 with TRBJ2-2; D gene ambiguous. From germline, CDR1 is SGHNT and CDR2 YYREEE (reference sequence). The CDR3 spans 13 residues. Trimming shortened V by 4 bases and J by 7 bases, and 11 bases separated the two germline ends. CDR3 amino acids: CASSQAAIGELFF. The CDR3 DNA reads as TGTGCCAGCAGCCAAGCAGCGATCGGGGAGCTGTTTTTT.

CDR3 nucleotide sequence: TGTGCCAGCGGGGGACTCCCAGGCGGGGAGCAGTACTTC. Encoded protein: CASGGLPGGEQYF. This chain links TRBV2 with TRBJ2-7, with TRBD2 as a possible D gene (6 bases). The germline V and J ends were trimmed by 8 bases and 7 bases, with 18 bases remaining between them. CDR3 size: 13 residues. Germline assignment: CDR1 SNHLY and CDR2 FYNNEI. The variable domain in full, completed from reference TRBV2 and TRBJ2-7, reads EPEVTQTPSHQVTQMGQEVILRCVPISNHLYFYWYRQILGQKVEFLVSFYNNEISEKSEIFDDQFSVERPDGSNFTLKIRSTKLEDSAMYFCASGGLPGGEQYFGPGTRLTVT.

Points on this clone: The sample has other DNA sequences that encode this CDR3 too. CDR3 bases: TGTGCCAGCAGTTTGTCTCTAGCGGGAGGGACCGGGGAGCTGTTTTTT. Translated: CASSLSLAGGTGELFF. J is TRBJ2-2 and V is TRBV28, with 12 bases that match TRBD2. V lost 3 bases to trimming and J lost 5 bases; unmatched junction nucleotides: 4. There are 16 residues in the CDR3. Germline values: CDR1 MDHEN, CDR2 SYDVKM.

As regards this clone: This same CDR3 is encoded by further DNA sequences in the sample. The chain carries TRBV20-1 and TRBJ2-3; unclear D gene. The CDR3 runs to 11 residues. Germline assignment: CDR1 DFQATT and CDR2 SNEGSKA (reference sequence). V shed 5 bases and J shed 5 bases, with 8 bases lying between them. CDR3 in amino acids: CSALGGDTQYF. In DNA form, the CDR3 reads TGCAGTGCTCTGGGTGGAGATACGCAGTATTTT.

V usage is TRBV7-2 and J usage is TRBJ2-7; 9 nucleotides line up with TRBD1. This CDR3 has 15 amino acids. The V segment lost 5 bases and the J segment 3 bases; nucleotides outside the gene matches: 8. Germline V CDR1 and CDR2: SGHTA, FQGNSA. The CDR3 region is CASSPYGTGNYEQYF. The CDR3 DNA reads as TGTGCCAGCAGCCCCTACGGGACAGGGAACTACGAGCAGTACTTC.

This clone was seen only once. The CDR3 reads CASSPPRGSYNEQFF. The CDR3 nucleotides read TGTGCCAGCAGTCCTCCTAGGGGCTCCTACAATGAGCAGTTCTTC. The chain joins TRBV6-5 to TRBJ2-1; possible D gene TRBD1, 5 bases. The CDR3 loop spans 15 amino acids. CDR1 and CDR2 (germline): MNHEY, SVGAGI. V shed 5 bases and J shed 0 bases, with 11 bases lying between them.

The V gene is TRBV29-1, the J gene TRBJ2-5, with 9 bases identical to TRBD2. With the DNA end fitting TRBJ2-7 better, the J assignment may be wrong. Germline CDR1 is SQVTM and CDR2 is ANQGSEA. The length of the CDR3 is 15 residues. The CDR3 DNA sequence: TGCAGCGTTGGTCGAAGACTAGCGGAAACCTACGAGCAGTACTTC. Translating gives CSVGRRLAETYEQYF.

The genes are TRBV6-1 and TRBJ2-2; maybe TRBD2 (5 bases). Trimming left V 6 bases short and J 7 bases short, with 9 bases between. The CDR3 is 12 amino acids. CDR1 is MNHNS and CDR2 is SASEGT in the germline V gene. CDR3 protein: CASRRTDGELFF. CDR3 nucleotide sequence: TGTGCCAGCAGGCGGACTGACGGGGAGCTGTTTTTT.

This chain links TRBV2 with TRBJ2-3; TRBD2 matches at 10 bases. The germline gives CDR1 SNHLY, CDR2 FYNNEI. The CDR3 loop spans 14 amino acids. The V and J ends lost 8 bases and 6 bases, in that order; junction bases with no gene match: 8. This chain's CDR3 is CASGYLAGADTQYF. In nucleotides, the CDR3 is TGTGCCAGCGGTTACCTAGCGGGAGCGGATACGCAGTATTTT.

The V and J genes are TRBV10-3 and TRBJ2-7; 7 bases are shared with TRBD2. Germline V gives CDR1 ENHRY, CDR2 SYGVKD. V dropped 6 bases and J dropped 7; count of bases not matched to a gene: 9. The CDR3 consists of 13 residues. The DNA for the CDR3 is TGTGCCATCAGCGGGACTACACGCAAGGAGCAGTACTTC. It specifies CAISGTTRKEQYF.

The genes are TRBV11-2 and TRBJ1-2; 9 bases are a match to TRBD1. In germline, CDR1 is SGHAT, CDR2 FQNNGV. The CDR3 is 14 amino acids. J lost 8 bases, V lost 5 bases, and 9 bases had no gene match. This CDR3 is CASSTYRGRRGYTF. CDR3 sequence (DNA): TGTGCCAGCAGCACCTACAGGGGGCGGCGGGGCTACACCTTC.

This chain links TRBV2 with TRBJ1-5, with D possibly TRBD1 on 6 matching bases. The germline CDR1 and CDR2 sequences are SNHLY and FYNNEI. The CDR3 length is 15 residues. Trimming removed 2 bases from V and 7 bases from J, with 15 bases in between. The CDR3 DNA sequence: TGTGCCAGCAGTGAATCGAACAGGGTCATGCAGCCCCAGCATTTT. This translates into CASSESNRVMQPQHF.

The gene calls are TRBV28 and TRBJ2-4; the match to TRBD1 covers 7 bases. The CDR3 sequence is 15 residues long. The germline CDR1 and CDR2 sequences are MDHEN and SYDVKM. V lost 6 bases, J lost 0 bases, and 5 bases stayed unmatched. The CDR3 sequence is CASRPGQLAKNIQYF. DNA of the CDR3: TGTGCCAGCAGACCGGGACAGCTAGCCAAAAACATTCAGTACTTC. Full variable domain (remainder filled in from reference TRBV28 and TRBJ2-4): DVKVTQSSRYLVKRTGEKVFLECVQDMDHENMFWYRQDPGLGLRLIYFSYDVKMKEKGDIPEGYSVSREKKERFSLILESASTNQTSMYLCASRPGQLAKNIQYFGAGTRLSVL.

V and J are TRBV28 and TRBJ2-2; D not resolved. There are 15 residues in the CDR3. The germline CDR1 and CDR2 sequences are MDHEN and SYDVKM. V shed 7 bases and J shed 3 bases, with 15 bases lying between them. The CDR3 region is CASTSADRDTGELFF. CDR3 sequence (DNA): TGTGCCAGCACCTCGGCGGACCGGGACACCGGGGAGCTGTTTTTT.

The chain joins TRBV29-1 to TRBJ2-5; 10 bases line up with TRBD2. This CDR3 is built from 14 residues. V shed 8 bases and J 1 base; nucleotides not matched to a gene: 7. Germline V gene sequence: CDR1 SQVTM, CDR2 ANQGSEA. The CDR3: CSTSGLAIQETQYF. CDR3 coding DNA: TGCAGCACTTCGGGACTAGCGATCCAAGAGACCCAGTACTTC.

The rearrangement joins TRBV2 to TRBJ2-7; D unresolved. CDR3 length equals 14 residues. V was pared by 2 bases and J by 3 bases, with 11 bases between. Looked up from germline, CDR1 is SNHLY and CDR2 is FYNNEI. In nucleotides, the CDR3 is TGTGCCAGCAGTGAATTAGGCAGCTACTACGAGCAGTACTTC. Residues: CASSELGSYYEQYF.

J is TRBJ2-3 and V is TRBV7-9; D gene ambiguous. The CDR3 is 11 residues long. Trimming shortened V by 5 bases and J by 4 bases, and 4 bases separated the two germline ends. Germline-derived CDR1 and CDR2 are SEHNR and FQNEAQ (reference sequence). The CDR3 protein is CASSKSDTQYF. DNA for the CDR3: TGTGCCAGCAGCAAATCAGATACGCAGTATTTT.

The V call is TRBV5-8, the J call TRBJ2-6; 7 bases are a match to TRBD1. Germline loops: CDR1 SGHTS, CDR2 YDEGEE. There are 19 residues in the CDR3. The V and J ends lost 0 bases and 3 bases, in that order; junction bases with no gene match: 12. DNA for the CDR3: TGTGCCAGCAGCTTGGGACAGGGCTTGTTATTTAGTGGGGCCAACGTCCTGACTTTC. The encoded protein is CASSLGQGLLFSGANVLTF.

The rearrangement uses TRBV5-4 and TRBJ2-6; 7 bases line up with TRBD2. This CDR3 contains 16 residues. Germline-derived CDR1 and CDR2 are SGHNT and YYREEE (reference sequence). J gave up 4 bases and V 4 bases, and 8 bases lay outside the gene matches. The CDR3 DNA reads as TGTGCCAGCAGCACCAGAAGCGGGATCGGGGCCAACGTCCTGACTTTC. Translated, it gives CASSTRSGIGANVLTF.

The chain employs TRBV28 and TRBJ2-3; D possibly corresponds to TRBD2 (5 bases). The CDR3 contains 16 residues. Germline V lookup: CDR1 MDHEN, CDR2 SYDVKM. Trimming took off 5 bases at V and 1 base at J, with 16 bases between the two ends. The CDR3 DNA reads TGTGCCAGCAGTACAAGAGGGAGTGCTGGCACAGATACGCAGTATTTT. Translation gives CASSTRGSAGTDTQYF.

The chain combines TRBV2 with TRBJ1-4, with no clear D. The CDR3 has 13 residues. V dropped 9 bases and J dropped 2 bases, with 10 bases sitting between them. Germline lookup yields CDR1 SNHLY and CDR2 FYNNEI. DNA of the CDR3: TGTGCCAGTCGCCGCAGGACTAATGAAAAACTGTTTTTT. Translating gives CASRRRTNEKLFF. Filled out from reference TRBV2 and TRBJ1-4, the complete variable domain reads EPEVTQTPSHQVTQMGQEVILRCVPISNHLYFYWYRQILGQKVEFLVSFYNNEISEKSEIFDDQFSVERPDGSNFTLKIRSTKLEDSAMYFCASRRRTNEKLFFGSGTQLSVL.

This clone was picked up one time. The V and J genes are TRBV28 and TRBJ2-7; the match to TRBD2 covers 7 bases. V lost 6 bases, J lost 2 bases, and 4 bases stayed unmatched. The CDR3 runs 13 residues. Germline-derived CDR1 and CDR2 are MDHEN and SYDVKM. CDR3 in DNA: TGTGCCAGCAGGGCGGGAGCAGCCTACGAGCAGTACTTC. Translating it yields CASRAGAAYEQYF.

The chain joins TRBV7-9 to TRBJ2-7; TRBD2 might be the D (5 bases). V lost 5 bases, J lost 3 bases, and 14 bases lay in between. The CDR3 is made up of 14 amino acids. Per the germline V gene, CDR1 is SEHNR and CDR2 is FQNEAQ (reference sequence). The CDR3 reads CASSPPGRVYEQYF. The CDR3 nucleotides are TGTGCCAGCAGCCCGCCCGGGCGGGTCTACGAGCAGTACTTC.

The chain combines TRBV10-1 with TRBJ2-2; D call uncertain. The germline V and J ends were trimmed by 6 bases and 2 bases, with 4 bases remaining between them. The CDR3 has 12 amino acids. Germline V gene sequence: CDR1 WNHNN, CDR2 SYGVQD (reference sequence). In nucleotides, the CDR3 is TGCGCCAGCAGGGACAACACCGGGGAGCTGTTTTTT. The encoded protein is CASRDNTGELFF.